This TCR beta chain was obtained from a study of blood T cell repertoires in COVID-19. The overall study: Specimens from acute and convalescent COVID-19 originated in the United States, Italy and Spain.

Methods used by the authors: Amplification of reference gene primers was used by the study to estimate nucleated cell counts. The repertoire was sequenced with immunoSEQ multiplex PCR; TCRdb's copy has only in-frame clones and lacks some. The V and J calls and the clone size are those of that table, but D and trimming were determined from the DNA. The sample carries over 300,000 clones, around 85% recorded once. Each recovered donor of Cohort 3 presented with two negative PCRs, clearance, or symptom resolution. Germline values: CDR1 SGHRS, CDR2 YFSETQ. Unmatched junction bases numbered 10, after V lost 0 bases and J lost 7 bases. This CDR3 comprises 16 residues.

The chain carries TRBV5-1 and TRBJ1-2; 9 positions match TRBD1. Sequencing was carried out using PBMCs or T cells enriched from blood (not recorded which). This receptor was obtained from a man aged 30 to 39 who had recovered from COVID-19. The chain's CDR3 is CASSLAVGQGVGGYTF. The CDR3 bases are TGCGCCAGCAGCTTGGCTGTGGGACAGGGAGTTGGTGGCTACACCTTC. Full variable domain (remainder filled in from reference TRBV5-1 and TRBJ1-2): KAGVTQTPRYLIKTRGQQVTLSCSPISGHRSVSWYQQTPGQGLQFLFEYFSETQRNKGNFPGRFSGRQFSNSRSEMNVSTLELGDSALYLCASSLAVGQGVGGYTFGSGTRLTVV.